This section outlines one TCR beta chain sequence together with its context. The CDR3 is 16 amino acids. With 1 base removed from V and 6 bases from J, the gap between germline ends came to 15 bases. The germline CDR1 and CDR2 sequences are SGHAT and FQNNGV. These data belong to a study of shared clonotypes between healthy human individuals. Study information: CD8 memory received one plate per donor, CD8 naive two, CD4 memory three and CD4 naive three.

The run depth of the assay was deep. TCRdb's copy holds only in-frame clones and misses some; the assay was immunoSEQ multiplex PCR. This sample has 2 million to 2.5 million clones; approximately 94% occur once, and the top ten carry 0.1% to 0.15%. All donors were healthy HIV-negative adults lacking recent acute infections or vaccinations. Material for sequencing was naive CD4+ T cells sorted from blood. Indicated subset: CD45RA+ positively selected. This chain uses TRBV11-2 with TRBJ2-2; no clear D gene. The clonotype was recovered from a man aged 18 to 29 in good health. CDR3 bases: TGTGCCAGCAGCTTAGGGAAGAGGTTGGGCGCCGGGGAGCTGTTTTTT. This sequence encodes CASSLGKRLGAGELFF.